The 8 T cell receptor beta chains presented below share a single source sample, sequenced in a study of cytomegalovirus exposure and HLA in healthy donors (TCRdb year 2017). Libraries were prepared through the immunoSEQ multiplex PCR assay. For the multiplex PCR, a mixture combining 60 forward primers for TCR Vbeta segments and 13 reverse primers for TCR Jbeta segments was used. TCRdb took over this immuneACCESS table, retaining in-frame rearrangements with V and J assigned. Such tables are incomplete; in checked studies, under half of the missing clones stem from an unresolved V gene, and the remainder is unexplained. Recorded for this sample are 20,000 to 25,000 clones; around 77% of them occurred a single time. The ten largest clones represent approximately 7% of the sample. The sample taken for sequencing was PBMCs. Source of these receptors: a man aged 60 to 75 in good health and CMV-seronegative.

V and J are TRBV18 and TRBJ2-7, with 8 bases aligning to TRBD1. The CDR3 totals 14 residues. J gave up 2 bases and V 6 bases, and 6 bases lay outside the gene matches. Germline V gene lookup returns CDR1 KGHSH and CDR2 LQKENI. In DNA, the CDR3 is TGTGCCAGCTCCCAGGGACAGGCCCCCTACGAGCAGTACTTC. Protein: CASSQGQAPYEQYF. The complete variable domain, with remaining parts taken from reference TRBV18 and TRBJ2-7, reads NAGVMQNPRHLVRRRGQEARLRCSPMKGHSHVYWYRQLPEEGLKFMVYLQKENIIDESGMPKERFSAEFPKEGPSILRIQQVVRGDSAAYFCASSQGQAPYEQYFGPGTRLTVT.

The chain uses TRBV7-8 and TRBJ2-7, with 8 positions matching TRBD1. The CDR3 is 17 residues long. Trimming cost V 4 bases and J 2 bases; bases outside gene matches: 13. Germline CDR1 and CDR2: SGHVS and FQNEAQ. This chain's CDR3 is CASSSAAFRRGPYEQYF. The CDR3 DNA follows: TGTGCCAGCAGCTCAGCCGCATTCCGCAGGGGGCCCTACGAGCAGTACTTC.

This sequence joins TRBV7-9 and TRBJ1-2; D is unclear. The CDR3 is 13 amino acids. In germline, CDR1 is SEHNR, CDR2 FQNEAQ (reference sequence). V dropped 8 bases and J dropped 6 bases, with 16 bases sitting between them. The chain's CDR3 is CASEREQQNGYTF. The CDR3, as DNA: TGTGCCAGCGAGAGAGAACAGCAGAATGGCTACACCTTC.

The chain couples TRBV21-1 to TRBJ2-5; the DNA was not compared with TRBD2, the D call given in the table. TRBV21-1 is flagged as a pseudogene. The CDR3 is made up of 15 amino acids. CDR3 protein: CASSKGTSGSETQYF. In DNA, the CDR3 is TGTGCCAGCAGCAAAGGGACTAGCGGGAGTGAGACCCAGTACTTC.

This chain connects TRBV28 to TRBJ1-1; possible D gene TRBD1, 6 bases. The CDR3 spans 14 residues. Germline values: CDR1 MDHEN, CDR2 SYDVKM. The V and J ends lost 10 bases and 4 bases respectively, with 19 bases between them. CDR3 sequence reads: CAIRGGGRSTEAFF. In DNA form, the CDR3 reads TGTGCCATCCGAGGGGGGGGCCGGAGCACTGAAGCTTTCTTT.

This clone was observed a single time. This sequence joins TRBV5-6 and TRBJ2-7, with 7 bases lining up with TRBD1. The trim removed 0 bases at V and 2 bases at J, leaving 5 bases unmatched. The CDR3 has 15 residues. Germline CDR1 is SGHDT and CDR2 is YYEEEE. The CDR3, as DNA: TGTGCCAGCAGCTTGGTGGGGACAGAACCCTACGAGCAGTACTTC. Amino acids: CASSLVGTEPYEQYF.

In DNA form, the CDR3 reads TGTGCCTGGAGTCGACTAGCGGGAAGGGGCGAGCAGTACTTC. This translates into CAWSRLAGRGEQYF. V is TRBV30 and J is TRBJ2-5; TRBD2 agrees at 11 bases. The better agreement between TRBJ2-7 and the DNA end casts doubt on the J call. Germline lookup yields CDR1 GTSNPN and CDR2 SVGIG (reference sequence). CDR3 size: 14 residues.

The V call is TRBV18, the J call TRBJ1-3, with D hard to call. CDR3 size: 14 residues. V was trimmed by 2 bases and J by 2 bases, leaving 7 bases between them. Germline V CDR1 and CDR2: KGHSH, LQKENI. The DNA for the CDR3 is TGTGCCAGCTCACCAACCGGGGCTGGAAACACCATATATTTT. Encoded protein: CASSPTGAGNTIYF.